These 2 T cell receptor beta chains were sequenced from one sample in a study of a mutant IDH1 vaccine in newly diagnosed glioma. These receptors lack a known antigen. Using immunoSEQ multiplex PCR, the repertoire was profiled, and TCRdb retains in-frame clones only, with some absent. The sample consists of tens of thousands of clones, 75% to 85% of them appearing once. Described time point: week 11, during vaccination. The vaccine gave 300 ug of a 20-mer mutant IDH1 peptide subcutaneously per dose. The material was PBMCs, obtained from a glioma patient whose treatment included an IDH1 peptide vaccine. The origin of the receptors is a man between 25 and 39 years old with glioma.

This rearrangement joins TRBV19 to TRBJ1-1, with a weak D call TRBD1 (5 bases). Germline lookup yields CDR1 LNHDA and CDR2 SQIVND (reference sequence). This CDR3 is built from 17 residues. V was pared by 0 bases and J by 2 bases, with 16 bases between. The CDR3 loop reads CASSIDEGQGLNTEAFF. CDR3 in DNA: TGTGCCAGTAGTATAGATGAGGGGCAGGGACTAAACACTGAAGCTTTCTTT.

Written as DNA, the CDR3 is TGTGCCAGCAGTGAAATAAGGGGGGTATATGGCTACACCTTC. Translation: CASSEIRGVYGYTF. The chain joins TRBV6-1 to TRBJ1-2; tentatively, D is TRBD1 (6 bases). V was pared by 2 bases and J by 5 bases, with 12 bases between. The V gene's germline CDR1 is MNHNS and CDR2 SASEGT. This CDR3 has 14 residues.